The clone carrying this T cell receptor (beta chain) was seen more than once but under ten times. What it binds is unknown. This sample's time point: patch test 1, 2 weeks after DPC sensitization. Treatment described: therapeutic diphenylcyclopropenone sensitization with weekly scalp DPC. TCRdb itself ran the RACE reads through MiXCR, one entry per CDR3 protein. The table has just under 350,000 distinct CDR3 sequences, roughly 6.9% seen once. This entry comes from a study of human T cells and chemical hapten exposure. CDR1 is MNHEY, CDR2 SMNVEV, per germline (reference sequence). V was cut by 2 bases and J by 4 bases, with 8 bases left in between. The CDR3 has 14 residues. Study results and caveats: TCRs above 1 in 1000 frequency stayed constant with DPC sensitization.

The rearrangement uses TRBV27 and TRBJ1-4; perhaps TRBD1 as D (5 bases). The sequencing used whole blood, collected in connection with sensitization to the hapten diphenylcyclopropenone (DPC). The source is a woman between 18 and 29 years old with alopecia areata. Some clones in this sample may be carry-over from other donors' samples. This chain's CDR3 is CASSLDRYNEKLFF. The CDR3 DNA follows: TGTGCCAGCAGTTTAGACAGATATAATGAAAAACTGTTTTTT.